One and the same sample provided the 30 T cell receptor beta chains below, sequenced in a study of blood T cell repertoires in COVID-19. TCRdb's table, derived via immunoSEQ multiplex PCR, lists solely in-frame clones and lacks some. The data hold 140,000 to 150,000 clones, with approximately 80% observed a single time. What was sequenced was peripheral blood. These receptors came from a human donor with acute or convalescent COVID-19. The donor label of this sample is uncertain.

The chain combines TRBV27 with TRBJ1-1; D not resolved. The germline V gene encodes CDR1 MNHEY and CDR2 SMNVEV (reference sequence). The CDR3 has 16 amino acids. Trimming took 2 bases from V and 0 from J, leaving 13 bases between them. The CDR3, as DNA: TGTGCCAGCAGTTTAGGGCTAGCTTATATGAACACTGAAGCTTTCTTT. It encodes CASSLGLAYMNTEAFF.

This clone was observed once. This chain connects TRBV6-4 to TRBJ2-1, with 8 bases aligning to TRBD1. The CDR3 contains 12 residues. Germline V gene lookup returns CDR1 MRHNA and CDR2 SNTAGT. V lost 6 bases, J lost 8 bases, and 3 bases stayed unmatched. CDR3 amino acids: CASSGQGHEQFF. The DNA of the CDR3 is TGTGCCAGCAGCGGACAGGGCCATGAGCAGTTCTTC.

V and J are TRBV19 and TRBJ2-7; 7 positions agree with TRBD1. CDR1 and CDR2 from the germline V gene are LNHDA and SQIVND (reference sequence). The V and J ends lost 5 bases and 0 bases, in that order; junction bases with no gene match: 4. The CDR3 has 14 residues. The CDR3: CASSPRDSSYEQYF. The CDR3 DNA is TGTGCCAGTAGTCCTCGGGACAGCTCCTACGAGCAGTACTTC.

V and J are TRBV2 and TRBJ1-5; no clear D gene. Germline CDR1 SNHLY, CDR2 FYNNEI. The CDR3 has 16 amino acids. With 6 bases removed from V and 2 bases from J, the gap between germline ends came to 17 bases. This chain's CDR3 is CASSASSLRGNQPQHF. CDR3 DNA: TGTGCCAGCAGCGCGTCGAGTCTGAGGGGCAATCAGCCCCAGCATTTT.

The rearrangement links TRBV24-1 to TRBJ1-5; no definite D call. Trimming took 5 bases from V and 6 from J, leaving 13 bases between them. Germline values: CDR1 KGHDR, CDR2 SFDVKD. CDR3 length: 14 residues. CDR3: CATSGVSAFQPQHF. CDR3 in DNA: TGTGCCACCAGTGGGGTGAGCGCATTTCAGCCCCAGCATTTT.

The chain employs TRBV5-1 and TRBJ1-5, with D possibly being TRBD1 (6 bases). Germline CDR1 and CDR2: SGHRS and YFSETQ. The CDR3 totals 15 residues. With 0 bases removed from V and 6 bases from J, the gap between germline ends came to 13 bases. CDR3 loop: CASSLDGTPSQPQHF. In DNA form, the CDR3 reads TGCGCCAGCAGCTTGGACGGGACACCGAGTCAGCCCCAGCATTTT.

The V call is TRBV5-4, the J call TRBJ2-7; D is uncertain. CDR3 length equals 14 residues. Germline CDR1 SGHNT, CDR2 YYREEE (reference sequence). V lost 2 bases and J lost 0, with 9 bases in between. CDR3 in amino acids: CASSFEVLSYEQYF. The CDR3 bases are TGTGCCAGCAGCTTCGAGGTCCTCTCCTACGAGCAGTACTTC.

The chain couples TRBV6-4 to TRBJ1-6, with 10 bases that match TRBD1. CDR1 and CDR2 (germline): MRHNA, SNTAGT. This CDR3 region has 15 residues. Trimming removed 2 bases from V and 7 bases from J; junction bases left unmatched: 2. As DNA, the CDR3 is TGTGCCAGCAGTGACACGGACAGGGGGAATTCACCCCTCCACTTT. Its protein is CASSDTDRGNSPLHF.

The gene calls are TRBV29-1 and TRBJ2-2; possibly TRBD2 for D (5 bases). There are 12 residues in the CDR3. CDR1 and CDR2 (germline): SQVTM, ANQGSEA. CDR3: CTPLLESGELFF. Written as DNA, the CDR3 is TGCACCCCATTACTAGAGTCCGGGGAGCTGTTTTTT.

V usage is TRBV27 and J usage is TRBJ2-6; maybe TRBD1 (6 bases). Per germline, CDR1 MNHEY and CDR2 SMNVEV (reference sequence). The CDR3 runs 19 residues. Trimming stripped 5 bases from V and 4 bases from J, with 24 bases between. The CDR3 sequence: CASSIQGLGQVSGANVLTF. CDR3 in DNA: TGTGCCAGCAGTATCCAGGGGTTAGGTCAGGTCTCCGGGGCCAACGTCCTGACTTTC.

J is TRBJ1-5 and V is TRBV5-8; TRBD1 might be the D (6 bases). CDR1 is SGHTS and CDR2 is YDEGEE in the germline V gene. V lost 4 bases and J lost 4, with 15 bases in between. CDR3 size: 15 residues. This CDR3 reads CASSRFKRGNQPQHF. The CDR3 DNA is TGTGCCAGCAGCCGGTTCAAAAGGGGGAATCAGCCCCAGCATTTT.

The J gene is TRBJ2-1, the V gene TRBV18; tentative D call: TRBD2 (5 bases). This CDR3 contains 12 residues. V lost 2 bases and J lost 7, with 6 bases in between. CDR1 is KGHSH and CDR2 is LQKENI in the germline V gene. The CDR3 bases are TGTGCCAGCTCACCAGAGGGAAATGAGCAGTTCTTC. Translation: CASSPEGNEQFF.

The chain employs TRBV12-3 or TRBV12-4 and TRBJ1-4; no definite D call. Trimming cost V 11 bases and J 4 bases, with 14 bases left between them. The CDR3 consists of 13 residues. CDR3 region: CAGGSTLNEKLFF. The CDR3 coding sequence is TGTGCCGGCGGCTCGACCCTTAATGAAAAACTGTTTTTT.

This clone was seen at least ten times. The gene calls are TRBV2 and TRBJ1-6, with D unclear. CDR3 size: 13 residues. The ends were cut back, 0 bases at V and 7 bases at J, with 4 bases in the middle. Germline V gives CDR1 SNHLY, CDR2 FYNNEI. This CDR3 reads CASSEAENSPLHF. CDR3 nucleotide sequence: TGTGCCAGCAGTGAAGCCGAGAATTCACCCCTCCACTTT.

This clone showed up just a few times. CDR3 sequence (DNA): TGCAGCGTTTCGGGACAGGCAACTAATGAAAAACTGTTTTTT. The encoded protein is CSVSGQATNEKLFF. The chain carries TRBV29-1 and TRBJ1-4; 8 nucleotides agree with TRBD1. Germline trimming cut 5 bases from V and 0 bases from J; bases unmatched to any gene: 2. The CDR3 runs 14 residues. CDR1 is SQVTM and CDR2 is ANQGSEA in the germline V gene.

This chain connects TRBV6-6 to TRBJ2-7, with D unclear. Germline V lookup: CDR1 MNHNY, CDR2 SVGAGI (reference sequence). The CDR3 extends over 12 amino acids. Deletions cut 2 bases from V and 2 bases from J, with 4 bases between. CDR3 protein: CASSYEAYEQYF. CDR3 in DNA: TGTGCCAGCAGTTACGAGGCCTACGAGCAGTACTTC.

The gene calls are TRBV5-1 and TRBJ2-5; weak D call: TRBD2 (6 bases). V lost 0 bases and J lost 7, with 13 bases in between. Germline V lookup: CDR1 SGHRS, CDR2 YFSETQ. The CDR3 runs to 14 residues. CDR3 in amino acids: CASSLAGGDVTQYF. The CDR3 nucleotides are TGCGCCAGCAGCTTGGCCGGCGGGGACGTGACCCAGTACTTC.

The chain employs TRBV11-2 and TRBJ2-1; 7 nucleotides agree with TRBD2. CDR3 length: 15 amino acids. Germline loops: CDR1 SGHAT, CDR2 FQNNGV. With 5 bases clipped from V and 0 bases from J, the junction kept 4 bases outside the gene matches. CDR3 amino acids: CASSPGGSSYNEQFF. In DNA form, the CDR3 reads TGTGCCAGCAGCCCCGGGGGGAGCTCCTACAATGAGCAGTTCTTC.

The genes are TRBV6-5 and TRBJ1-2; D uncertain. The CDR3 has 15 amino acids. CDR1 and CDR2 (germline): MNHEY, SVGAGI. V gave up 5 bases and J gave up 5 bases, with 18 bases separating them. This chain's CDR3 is CASSPGWSVGYGYTF. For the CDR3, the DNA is TGTGCCAGCAGTCCGGGATGGTCGGTGGGGTATGGCTACACCTTC.

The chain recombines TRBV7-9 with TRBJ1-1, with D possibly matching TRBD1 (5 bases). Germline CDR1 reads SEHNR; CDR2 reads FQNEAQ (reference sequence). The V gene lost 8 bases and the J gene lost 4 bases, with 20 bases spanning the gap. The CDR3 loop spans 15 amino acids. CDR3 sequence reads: CASSLGQGRGTEAFF. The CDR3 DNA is TGTGCCAGCTCCTTAGGGCAGGGTCGTGGCACTGAAGCTTTCTTT.

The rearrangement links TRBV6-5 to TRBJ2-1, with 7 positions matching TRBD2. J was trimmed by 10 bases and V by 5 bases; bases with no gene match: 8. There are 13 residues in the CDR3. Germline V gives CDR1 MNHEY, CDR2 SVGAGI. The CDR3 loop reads CASSLRDYQEQFF. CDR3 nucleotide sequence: TGTGCCAGCAGTCTCCGGGACTACCAGGAGCAGTTCTTC.

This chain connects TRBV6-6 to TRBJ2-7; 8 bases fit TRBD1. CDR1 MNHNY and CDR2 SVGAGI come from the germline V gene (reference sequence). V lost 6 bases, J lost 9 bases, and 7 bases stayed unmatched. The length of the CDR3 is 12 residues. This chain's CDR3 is CASSPGDRGQYV. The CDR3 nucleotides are TGTGCCAGCAGCCCGGGCGACAGGGGGCAGTACGTC.

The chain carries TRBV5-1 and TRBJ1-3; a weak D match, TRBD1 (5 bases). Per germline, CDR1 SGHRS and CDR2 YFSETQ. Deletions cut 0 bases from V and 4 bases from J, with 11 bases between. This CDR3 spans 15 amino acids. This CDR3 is CASSLVPGSGNTIYF. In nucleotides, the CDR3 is TGCGCCAGCAGCTTGGTTCCAGGGTCGGGAAACACCATATATTTT.

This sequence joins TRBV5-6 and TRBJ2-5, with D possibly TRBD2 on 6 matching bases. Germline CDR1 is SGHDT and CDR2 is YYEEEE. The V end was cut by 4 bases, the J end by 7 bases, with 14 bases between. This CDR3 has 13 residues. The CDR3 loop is CASSPDSRGTQYF. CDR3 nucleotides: TGTGCCAGCAGCCCCGACTCGCGGGGGACCCAGTACTTC.

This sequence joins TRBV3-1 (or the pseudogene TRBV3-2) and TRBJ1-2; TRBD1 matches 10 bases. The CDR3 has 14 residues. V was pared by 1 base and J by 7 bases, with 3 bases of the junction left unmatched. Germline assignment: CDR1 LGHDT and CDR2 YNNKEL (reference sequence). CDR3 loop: CASSQAGQGFGYTF. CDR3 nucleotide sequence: TGTGCCAGCAGCCAAGCGGGACAGGGGTTTGGCTACACCTTC.

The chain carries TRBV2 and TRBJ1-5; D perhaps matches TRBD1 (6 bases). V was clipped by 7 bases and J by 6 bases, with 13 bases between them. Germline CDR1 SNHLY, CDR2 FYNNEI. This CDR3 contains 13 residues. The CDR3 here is CASNRQAGQPQHF. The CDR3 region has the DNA TGTGCCAGCAATAGACAGGCGGGTCAGCCCCAGCATTTT.

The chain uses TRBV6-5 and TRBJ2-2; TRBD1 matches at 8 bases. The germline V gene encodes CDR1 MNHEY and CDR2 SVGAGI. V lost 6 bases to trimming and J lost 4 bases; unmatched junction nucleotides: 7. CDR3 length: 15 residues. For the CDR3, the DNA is TGTGCCAGCAGGGCTTGGACAGGGCTCACCGGGGAGCTGTTTTTT. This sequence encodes CASRAWTGLTGELFF.

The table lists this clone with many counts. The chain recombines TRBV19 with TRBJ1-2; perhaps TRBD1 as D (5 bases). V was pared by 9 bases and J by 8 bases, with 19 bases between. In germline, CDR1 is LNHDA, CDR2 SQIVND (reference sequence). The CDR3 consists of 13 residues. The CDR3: CASKYRGRDGYTF. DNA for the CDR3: TGTGCCAGCAAGTATAGGGGCAGAGACGGCTACACCTTC. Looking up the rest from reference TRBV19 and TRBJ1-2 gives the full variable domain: DGGITQSPKYLFRKEGQNVTLSCEQNLNHDAMYWYRQDPGQGLRLIYYSQIVNDFQKGDIAEGYSVSREKKESFPLTVTSAQKNPTAFYLCASKYRGRDGYTFGSGTRLTVV.

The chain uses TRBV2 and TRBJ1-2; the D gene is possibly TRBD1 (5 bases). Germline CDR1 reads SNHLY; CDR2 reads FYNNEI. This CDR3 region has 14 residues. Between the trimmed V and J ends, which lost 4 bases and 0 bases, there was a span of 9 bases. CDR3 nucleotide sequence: TGTGCCAGCAGTGGCGTGACAGCTAACTATGGCTACACCTTC. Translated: CASSGVTANYGYTF. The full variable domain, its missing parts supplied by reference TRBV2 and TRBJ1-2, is EPEVTQTPSHQVTQMGQEVILRCVPISNHLYFYWYRQILGQKVEFLVSFYNNEISEKSEIFDDQFSVERPDGSNFTLKIRSTKLEDSAMYFCASSGVTANYGYTFGSGTRLTVV.

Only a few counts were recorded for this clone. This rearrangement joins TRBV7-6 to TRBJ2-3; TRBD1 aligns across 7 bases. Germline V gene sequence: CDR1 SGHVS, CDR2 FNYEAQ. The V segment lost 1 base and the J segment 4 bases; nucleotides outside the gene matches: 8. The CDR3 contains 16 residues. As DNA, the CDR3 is TGTGCCAGCAGCTTAGACGACAGGGTGGGTTCAGATACGCAGTATTTT. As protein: CASSLDDRVGSDTQYF.